The subject of this entry is one T cell receptor beta chain. Its cognate antigen is unknown. The missing CDR3 end, 3 residues past where the read stops, is filled in from the germline J gene. MY09/MY11 PCR detected cervical HPV DNA; dot-blot assigned genotypes. Sequenced by immunoSEQ multiplex PCR; TCRdb stores in-frame clones only, minus some. This sample's clone table lists about 15,000 clones. The CDR3 is 15 residues long. Germline V gives CDR1 SNHLY, CDR2 FYNNEI. The V end was cut by 6 bases, the J end by 4 bases, with 18 bases between. This sample is drawn from a study of T cells in women clearing cervical HPV infection. Overall study context: Cases: HPV16-related CIN3 or worse on histology, 2 invasive cancers. Controls gave blood once infection was undetectable; cases at lesion identification.

General observations from the study: Cases and controls were distinguished at AUC about 0.86 by richness and V genes.

This chain links TRBV2 with TRBJ1-2, with unresolved D. Sequencing input: blood buffy coat. The receptor's source is a woman between 18 and 70 years old with a cervical HPV16 infection that either progressed to CIN3+ or cleared (not recorded which). The DNA read from the CDR3 is TGTGCCAGCAGCCCTTCTCCAAATCTCAGCTATGGC. Protein sequence: CASSPSPNLSYG. The CDR3, in full, reads CASSPSPNLSYGYTF. The full variable domain, rest sourced from reference TRBV2 and TRBJ1-2, is EPEVTQTPSHQVTQMGQEVILRCVPISNHLYFYWYRQILGQKVEFLVSFYNNEISEKSEIFDDQFSVERPDGSNFTLKIRSTKLEDSAMYFCASSPSPNLSYGYTFGSGTRLTVV.